The entry below gives a single T cell receptor beta chain sequence along with its context. Its antigen is not known. These data originate in a study of CD8 T cells in ankylosing spondylitis. General study findings and limits: The clones that were linked to disease were reported to be significantly enriched in matched synovial fluid samples from ankylosing spondylitis patients.

TCRdb analysed the 5' RACE reads with MiXCR anew, one entry per CDR3 protein. The repertoire holds 150,000 to 200,000 distinct CDR3 sequences, with 15% to 20% as singletons. Input material: blood, either unsorted or a sorted T cell fraction (not recorded which). This clonotype was obtained from a male donor under 35 with ankylosing spondylitis or in good health (not recorded which).

The CDR3 region has the DNA TGCAGTGCTAGGGTTGGGCCTGAGCAGTTCTTC. Protein sequence: CSARVGPEQFF. The chain employs TRBV20-1 and TRBJ2-1; no definite D call. Trimming took 3 bases from V and 9 from J, leaving 9 bases between them. Germline V gene lookup returns CDR1 DFQATT and CDR2 SNEGSKA (reference sequence). The CDR3 is made up of 11 amino acids.